Listed below are T cell receptor beta chains from one sample, sequenced in a study of shared clonotypes between healthy human individuals. The repertoire was sequenced with immunoSEQ multiplex PCR; TCRdb's copy has only in-frame clones and lacks some. The sample contains about 960,000 clones, over 75% of which appear only once. The sample was memory CD4+ T cells sorted from blood. Source of these receptors: a man younger than 30 in good health. CDR3s include the opening cysteine and the closing phenylalanine or tryptophan. A D gene is named only where the DNA matches it firmly. Rows give clone size only sometimes, using once, few, many, or a class for an expanded clone.

v_gene: TRBV28
d_gene: -
j_gene: TRBJ2-7
abundance: -
CDR3nt: TGTGCGGGATTGGAAAATGAATCGAAAGCAAAATACGAGCAGTACTTC
CDR3aa: CAGLENESKAKYEQYF

v_gene: TRBV6-6
d_gene: -
j_gene: TRBJ1-5
abundance: -
CDR3nt: TGTGCCAGCAGCTCTCCAGGGAGGGGCAATCAGCCCCAGCATTTT
CDR3aa: CASSSPGRGNQPQHF

v_gene: TRBV5-1
d_gene: -
j_gene: TRBJ2-5
abundance: -
CDR3nt: TGCGCCAGCAGCTTGGCAGGCAGAGAAGAGACCCAGTACTTC
CDR3aa: CASSLAGREETQYF

v_gene: TRBV30
d_gene: -
j_gene: TRBJ1-6
abundance: -
CDR3nt: TGTGCCTGGAGTGGGCAGGGAGATTCACCCCTCCACTTT
CDR3aa: CAWSGQGDSPLHF

v_gene: TRBV30
d_gene: TRBD2
j_gene: TRBJ2-5
abundance: -
CDR3nt: TGTGCCTGGAGTGTACTAGCGGGGACCCAGTACTTC
CDR3aa: CAWSVLAGTQYF

v_gene: TRBV28
d_gene: -
j_gene: TRBJ1-2
abundance: -
CDR3nt: TGTGCCAGCCGGGAGCTCTATGGCTACACCTTC
CDR3aa: CASRELYGYTF

v_gene: TRBV28
d_gene: -
j_gene: TRBJ1-6
abundance: -
CDR3nt: TGTGCCAGCAGTTTAAACAGGGACAATTCACCCCTCCACTTT
CDR3aa: CASSLNRDNSPLHF

v_gene: TRBV10-1
d_gene: -
j_gene: TRBJ2-7
abundance: -
CDR3nt: TGCGCCAGCTCCCTGGCAGGGGCCCCATACGAGCAGTACTTC
CDR3aa: CASSLAGAPYEQYF

v_gene: TRBV6-1
d_gene: -
j_gene: TRBJ1-1
abundance: -
CDR3nt: TGTGCCAGCAGTGCCCGGGGAGGTCTTGAAGCTTTCTTT
CDR3aa: CASSARGGLEAFF

v_gene: TRBV18
d_gene: -
j_gene: TRBJ2-7
abundance: -
CDR3nt: TGTGCCAGCTCACCATTGGGGGTAGGATCCTACGAGCAGTACTTC
CDR3aa: CASSPLGVGSYEQYF

v_gene: TRBV1
d_gene: -
j_gene: TRBJ2-3
abundance: -
CDR3nt: TGCACCAGCAGCCGCGGACTAGCGGGAGGGCCATGGGATACGCAGTATTTT
CDR3aa: CTSSRGLAGGPWDTQYF

v_gene: TRBV6-6
d_gene: TRBD1
j_gene: TRBJ2-5
abundance: few
CDR3nt: TGTGCCAGCACCACAGGGGACAAAGAGACCCAGTACTTC
CDR3aa: CASTTGDKETQYF

v_gene: TRBV27
d_gene: TRBD2
j_gene: TRBJ2-5
abundance: many
CDR3nt: TGTGCCAGCAGCCAGGCACTAGCGGGGGTTGAGACCCAGTACTTC
CDR3aa: CASSQALAGVETQYF

v_gene: TRBV25-1
d_gene: -
j_gene: TRBJ2-1
abundance: -
CDR3nt: TGTGCCAGCAGTTTACGGGGGAGCTCCTACAATGAGCAGTTCTTC
CDR3aa: CASSLRGSSYNEQFF

v_gene: TRBV5-6
d_gene: -
j_gene: TRBJ1-1
abundance: -
CDR3nt: TGTGCCAGCAGCTTGCCCGGGGGGAGCACTGAAGCTTTCTTT
CDR3aa: CASSLPGGSTEAFF

v_gene: TRBV6-5
d_gene: -
j_gene: TRBJ1-5
abundance: -
CDR3nt: TGTGCCAGCAGTCCTACCGGGGTGGGCAATCAGCCCCAGCATTTT
CDR3aa: CASSPTGVGNQPQHF

v_gene: TRBV5-6
d_gene: TRBD2
j_gene: TRBJ2-7
abundance: -
CDR3nt: TGTGCCAGCAGCGCATTAGCGGGGGGGTCCTACGAGCAGTACTTC
CDR3aa: CASSALAGGSYEQYF

v_gene: TRBV2
d_gene: -
j_gene: TRBJ1-6
abundance: -
CDR3nt: TGTGCCAGCAGAACGGACAGCCTGGGTGAGCCCCTCCACTTT
CDR3aa: CASRTDSLGEPLHF

v_gene: TRBV9
d_gene: TRBD1
j_gene: TRBJ2-4
abundance: -
CDR3nt: TGTGCCAGCAGCCAGCCTCAGGGGGCTTTCCACTTC
CDR3aa: CASSQPQGAFHF

v_gene: TRBV10-3
d_gene: -
j_gene: TRBJ1-2
abundance: once
CDR3nt: TGTGCCATCAGTCGGGACTCGGACTATGGCTACACCTTC
CDR3aa: CAISRDSDYGYTF

v_gene: TRBV6-6
d_gene: -
j_gene: TRBJ2-2
abundance: -
CDR3nt: TGTGCCAGCAGTTCCTTCTCCTTGGGGACCGGGGAGCTGTTTTTT
CDR3aa: CASSSFSLGTGELFF

v_gene: TRBV11-2
d_gene: -
j_gene: TRBJ2-2
abundance: -
CDR3nt: TGTGCCAGCAGCTTAAGGGACACCGGGGAGCTGTTTTTT
CDR3aa: CASSLRDTGELFF

v_gene: TRBV7-3
d_gene: -
j_gene: TRBJ2-7
abundance: -
CDR3nt: TGTGCCAGCAGCCCAGGGGCTTCGGGCGAGCAGTACTTC
CDR3aa: CASSPGASGEQYF

v_gene: TRBV27
d_gene: TRBD2
j_gene: TRBJ2-5
abundance: -
CDR3nt: TGTGCCAGCAGTCTAAGGGGACTAGCGGGAGAAGAGACCCAGTACTTC
CDR3aa: CASSLRGLAGEETQYF

v_gene: TRBV6-4
d_gene: -
j_gene: TRBJ1-6
abundance: -
CDR3nt: TGTGCCAGCAGTGACGGCCGGCCTAGATCACCCCTCCACTTT
CDR3aa: CASSDGRPRSPLHF

v_gene: TRBV7-9
d_gene: TRBD2
j_gene: TRBJ2-1
abundance: once
CDR3nt: TGTGCCAGCAGCGTAGGGACTAGCGGGGGCTCCTACAATGAGCAGTTCTTC
CDR3aa: CASSVGTSGGSYNEQFF

v_gene: TRBV29-1
d_gene: TRBD1
j_gene: TRBJ2-1
abundance: -
CDR3nt: TGCAGCGTCGTGGACAGGGACTCCTACAATGAGCAGTTCTTC
CDR3aa: CSVVDRDSYNEQFF

v_gene: TRBV11-2
d_gene: -
j_gene: TRBJ1-3
abundance: -
CDR3nt: TGTGCCAGCAGCTTAGGGGTCAACACCATATATTTT
CDR3aa: CASSLGVNTIYF

v_gene: TRBV2
d_gene: TRBD1
j_gene: TRBJ2-2
abundance: -
CDR3nt: TGTGCCAGCAGAGTAGACAGGGCAGCGCTGTTTTTT
CDR3aa: CASRVDRAALFF

v_gene: TRBV4-3
d_gene: -
j_gene: TRBJ1-2
abundance: -
CDR3nt: TGCGCCAGCAGCCAAGATTTGAGGGGACTAACCTTC
CDR3aa: CASSQDLRGLTF

v_gene: TRBV30
d_gene: -
j_gene: TRBJ1-2
abundance: -
CDR3nt: TGTGCCTGGAGTGTTTATCCACGCGGCTACACCTTC
CDR3aa: CAWSVYPRGYTF

v_gene: TRBV28
d_gene: -
j_gene: TRBJ2-7
abundance: -
CDR3nt: TGTGCCAGCAGTTACCCGAAAACACAGATTTCCTACGAGCAGTACTTC
CDR3aa: CASSYPKTQISYEQYF

v_gene: TRBV28
d_gene: -
j_gene: TRBJ2-3
abundance: -
CDR3nt: TGTGCCAGCAGGCTGGCGGGGCAAGATACGCAGTATTTT
CDR3aa: CASRLAGQDTQYF

v_gene: TRBV27
d_gene: TRBD1
j_gene: TRBJ2-4
abundance: -
CDR3nt: TGTGCCAGCAGGCGCGGGACAGGGGGCGCAGATGGAAACATTCAGTACTTC
CDR3aa: CASRRGTGGADGNIQYF

v_gene: TRBV5-6
d_gene: TRBD1
j_gene: TRBJ2-7
abundance: -
CDR3nt: TGTGCCAGCAGCCCGAGGACAGGCCAATACGAGCAGTACTTC
CDR3aa: CASSPRTGQYEQYF

v_gene: TRBV9
d_gene: -
j_gene: TRBJ2-3
abundance: -
CDR3nt: TGTGCCAGCAGTGGTGGTTATAGCACAGATACGCAGTATTTT
CDR3aa: CASSGGYSTDTQYF